This TCR beta chain was identified in a study of cytomegalovirus exposure and HLA in healthy donors (dated by TCRdb to 2015 to 2018). Notes on the research overall: According to an earlier analysis of 587 of the donors, about 179 million T cells yielded roughly 100 million unique TCR beta sequences and around 300 Gb of sequence data. The T cell repertoires of under 700 subjects were profiled by immunosequencing and related to cytomegalovirus serostatus. Because of strong linkage in the cohort, five DR-DQ haplotypes were treated as single units for association and clustering. In a later analysis, previously published TCR beta repertoires from 550 to 750 donors were re-analyzed and high-resolution HLA genotyping was added so that TCR occurrence patterns could be studied. Both class I and class II loci were covered by HLA typing, at four-digit resolution. Rather than using new phenotypic data, the later analysis identified candidate immune exposures from TCR beta sequences and from how often those sequences occurred across donors. Among around 400 genotyped donors of the cohort, an average of around 240,000 unique TCR beta nucleotide sequences was sequenced per donor, of which approximately 18% were non-productive. An early release covering more than 500 HLA-typed donors comprised roughly 300 gigabases of sequencing data and around 85 million unique TCR sequences. In addition to the first cohort of 650 to 750 subjects, a separate validation cohort of 120 different subjects was used. Of the roughly 390 genotyped donors, about 80% fell in the genetic ancestry cluster associated with self-reported Caucasian donors. In a later genetic analysis, genome-wide SNP genotypes for 398 of the 666 donors were used, and that subset was treated as a discovery cohort. The number of typed donors differed by locus: about 620-630 for A, B, C, DRB1 and DQB1; 500 to 550 for DQA1; approximately 610 for DPA1; and 400 to 480 for DPB1. All discovery cohort repertoires had been generated on a single sequencing platform. The study was designed to test whether signatures of past pathogen exposure could be identified by cataloging public T cell receptors. Donor age, sex, ethnicity and CMV serostatus were collected together with the repertoire data. An earlier analysis of 450 to 750 of the donors used high-throughput TCR beta sequencing to judge whether each TCR beta V gene segment behaved as functional or pseudogenic. To predict cytomegalovirus infection status, the study brought together high-throughput TCR immunosequencing, statistical association of individual TCRs with disease status, and machine learning.

The library relied on the immunoSEQ multiplex PCR assay. The multiplex PCR relied on a mix of 60 forward primers for TCR Vbeta segments and 13 reverse primers for TCR Jbeta segments. A multiplex PCR assay on genomic DNA amplified the CDR3 region of rearranged TCR beta genes. On the Illumina HiSeq System, the amplified TCR beta libraries were sequenced as 87-base-pair reads. Turning to the authors' computational methods: In a later analysis, about 80 million unique TCR beta chains were counted across the 650 to 700 repertoires, and around 11 million of these chains were shared by at least two donors. Raw reads were error-corrected and collapsed into unique sequences by a nearest-neighbor algorithm in which closely related sequences were merged to remove PCR and sequencing errors. Alignment of CDR3 sequences to IMGT reference sequences was used to assign V, D and J gene segments. For a sequence to be retained, a match of at least six nucleotides was required to both a V gene segment and a J gene segment. A rearrangement was called productive if the CDR3 had no stop codons and remained in frame with V and J, and every other rearrangement was called non-productive. Following IMGT convention, CDR3 was defined as the stretch from the second conserved V-encoded cysteine up to the conserved J-encoded phenylalanine. The earlier analysis of 500 to 750 of the donors excluded any sequence lacking an unambiguous match to a single V gene segment. In an earlier analysis of several hundred of the donors, a V segment was called functional when productive rearrangements were above 56.7%, and segregating when the standard deviation between donors exceeded 5%. To diagnose cytomegalovirus status from the catalog of TCR beta chain sequences, a statistical classification framework was built. A later analysis assigned V and J genes by comparing TCR nucleotide sequences with IMGT/GENE-DB human TR gene sequences. A later analysis assigned CDR3 sequences and most-parsimonious VDJ recombination scenarios with the TCRdist pipeline. In a later analysis, each TCR beta chain was defined by its CDR3 amino acid sequence together with its V-gene family, and reads lacking a unique V-gene family were excluded. As a way to deal with suspected cross-contamination and a sequencing artifact, a later analysis dropped approximately 570 nucleotide sequences that were highly shared and had low generation probability. In a later analysis, a clonal expansion index was calculated for each public chain from normalized within-repertoire ranks of inferred template counts. Generation probabilities in a later analysis came from a VDJ recombination model fitted to out-of-frame rearrangements, and those results were checked against IGoR. In a later analysis, hypergeometric tests were used to score TCR-TCR, TCR-HLA and TCR-CMV co-occurrence, with a repertoire-size bias correction applied to TCR pairs. To estimate false discovery rates, a later analysis permuted the HLA or CMV assignments 20 times. In a later analysis, co-occurring TCRs were grouped using DBSCAN, and TCRdist sequence similarity was added for clustering within HLA-allele-positive subsets. For co-occurrence clustering, repertoires with fewer than 30,000 or more than 120,000 public chains were excluded, along with about five repertoires with anomalous nucleotide sharing. Imported from immuneACCESS, the table was reduced by TCRdb to in-frame sequences with V and J called. These copies leave out some clones; in studies compared against another copy, an unresolved V gene accounts for under half, and the cause of the remainder is not known. That table supplies the V and J calls and clone size; D and trimming were determined from the DNA. The sample data list roughly 120,000 clones, and about 82% of these were observed just once. The ten top clones hold 5.3% of the sample.

The cohort was made up of about 610 healthy bone marrow donors. All cohort members were sampled while nominally healthy, although unrecorded immune exposures were likely present. The donor tested CMV seronegative, placing the donor among the 350 or so seronegative members of the cohort. Each donor provided a peripheral blood sample, and peripheral blood mononuclear cells were used for TCR beta sequencing. The Qiagen DNeasy Blood Extraction Kit was used to extract genomic DNA from the blood cell samples. Looking up the germline V gene (reference sequence) yields CDR1 SGHNT and CDR2 YYREEE. Reading from cysteine to phenylalanine, the CDR3 counts 14 amino acids. Of the read, only the CDR3 DNA is kept; its 42 bases are in frame from base 1. What the study reported, not specific to this receptor: Approximately 16 rarely observed V segments, including chromosome 9 orphons, were excluded from the earlier analysis of some 590 of the donors because counts were too low. According to a later analysis, parvovirus B19, influenza, CMV and Epstein-Barr virus appeared linked to several top co-occurrence clusters. In a later analysis, more than 15,000 TCR beta sequences were associated with specific HLA alleles at a false discovery rate of 0.05. The presence/absence analyses assumed that sequencing depth was roughly uniform across donors, and that assumption may not be true. A later genetic analysis reported fewer N-insertions in productive TCRs among donors in an Asian-associated ancestry cluster than the roughly 720-donor mean. Only TCR beta chains were sequenced in this cohort, and the absence of alpha or paired-chain data limited detectable features. The classifier was reported to diagnose cytomegalovirus status with high specificity and sensitivity in both the original and validation cohorts. While some public TCRs were present in many individuals, most TCR sequences turned up only very rarely across donors. Three of the identified cytomegalovirus-associated TCR beta chains were confirmed in vitro to be specific for cytomegalovirus antigens. Because HLA typing was unavailable for some donors at each locus, only the typed subset was used in association tests. Because the 87-base-pair reads could not distinguish some IMGT-functional V segments, including TRBV6-2 and TRBV6-3, those segments were excluded. The only immune exposure information available for the cohort was CMV serostatus. In an earlier analysis of some 640 of the donors, most TCR beta V segments were observed in productive rearrangements about 87% or about 30% of the time, broadly matching IMGT annotations. Most CMV-associated TCR beta chains appeared to be HLA-restricted in a later analysis, and the HLA associations seemed to be driven largely by CMV exposure. Linkage disequilibrium might explain the correlated functional status among segregating V segments, but an unknown experimental factor could not be excluded. It was suggested by the authors that the approach could potentially be generalized to other disease states and immunological phenotypes. In a later analysis, HLA-associated TCR beta chains showed more clonal expansion and lower generation probabilities than non-associated chains that were equally common. A total of 150 to 200 TCR beta chains were listed by the study as associated with cytomegalovirus. A further reported finding was that TCR beta sequences accurately predicted the HLA-A and HLA-B alleles for most subjects in the first cohort. An association between a missense DCLRE1C variant and V-gene and J-gene trimming of TCR beta chains was found in a later genetic analysis and replicated in an independent cohort. The sequencing pipeline was judged likely to have produced a cluster of highly shared sequence variants as a technical artifact. A later analysis found that TCR association rates varied across HLA loci, with DRB1 alleles showing the most associated TCRs and HLA-C alleles the fewest. When HLA alleles, especially DR and DQ, strongly co-occurred, attributing TCR associations to individual alleles was difficult.

A remark on this clone: The antigen this receptor binds is unknown. One end of the junction varies from germline; a read error may be responsible.

This chain is built from TRBV5-4 and TRBJ2-4; TRBD2 is possibly the D segment (5 matching bases). Sequencing used PBMCs. The clonotype originates from a man aged 30 to 39 in good health and CMV-seronegative. The DNA sequence follows: TGTGTCAGCAGCTTGTCGGGGGCCAAAAACATTCAGTACTTC. The encoded protein is CVSSLSGAKNIQYF.